This T cell receptor (beta chain) is from a study of blood T cell repertoires in COVID-19. Overall study: Italy, Spain and the United States were the sources of the convalescent and acute COVID-19 samples.

In the source study's methods: How many nucleated cells were present was estimated from reference gene primer amplification. This table comes from immunoSEQ multiplex PCR, and its TCRdb copy is limited to in-frame clones, with some not included. Clone size and the V and J calls come from that table; the DNA yielded D and trimming. In the table there are about 200,000 clones, roughly 80% of which are singletons. The V and J ends lost 0 bases and 4 bases, in that order; junction bases with no gene match: 5. This CDR3 contains 15 residues. CDR1 and CDR2 from the germline V gene are SGHKS and YYEKEE (reference sequence).

Sequencing was carried out using peripheral blood. This chain uses TRBV5-5 with TRBJ1-1; 8 bases align to TRBD1. This TCR was sampled from a woman aged 55-69 years with COVID-19, enrolled during active disease. The CDR3 protein is CASSLGAGGVTEAFF. Here the CDR3 DNA reads TGTGCCAGCAGCTTGGGAGCAGGGGGCGTCACTGAAGCTTTCTTT.